This entry concerns a single TCR beta chain. This record comes from a study of CD8+CD57+ T cells in acquired aplastic anemia. CDR3 and TCR beta VDJ profiling relied on a genomic DNA template. In TCRdb, the reads were re-called with MiXCR into one record per CDR3 protein. The repertoire holds about 80,000 distinct CDR3 sequences, with under 50% as singletons. Sequencing was done on a sample of sorted CD4+, CD8+, or CD8+CD57+ T cells (not recorded which) from PBMCs. This TCR was recovered from a human donor in good health, serving as a control.

The CDR3 protein is CATADLAADTDTQYF. CDR3 DNA: TGTGCCACCGCCGATCTAGCGGCAGACACAGATACGCAGTATTTT. The rearrangement links TRBV24-1 to TRBJ2-3, with 7 nucleotides matching TRBD2. Germline CDR1 reads KGHDR; CDR2 reads SFDVKD. CDR3 length: 15 residues. Germline trimming cut 9 bases from V and 2 bases from J; bases unmatched to any gene: 10.